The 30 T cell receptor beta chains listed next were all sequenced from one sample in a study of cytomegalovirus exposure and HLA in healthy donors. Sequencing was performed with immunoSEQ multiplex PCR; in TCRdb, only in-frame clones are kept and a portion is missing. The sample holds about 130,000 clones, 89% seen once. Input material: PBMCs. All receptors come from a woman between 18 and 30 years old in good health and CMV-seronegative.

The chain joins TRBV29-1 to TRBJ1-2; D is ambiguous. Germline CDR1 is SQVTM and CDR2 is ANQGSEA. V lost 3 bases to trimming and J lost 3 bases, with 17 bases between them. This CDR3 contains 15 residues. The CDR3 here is CSVDVEEGSYYGYTF. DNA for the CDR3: TGCAGCGTTGATGTTGAGGAAGGTTCCTACTATGGCTACACCTTC.

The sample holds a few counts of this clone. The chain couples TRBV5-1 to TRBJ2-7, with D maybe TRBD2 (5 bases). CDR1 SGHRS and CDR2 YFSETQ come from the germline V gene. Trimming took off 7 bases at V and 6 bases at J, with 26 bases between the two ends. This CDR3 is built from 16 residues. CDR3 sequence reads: CASHLFQAATLFEQYF. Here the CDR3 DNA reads TGCGCCAGCCATTTATTTCAAGCGGCCACGTTATTCGAGCAGTACTTC.

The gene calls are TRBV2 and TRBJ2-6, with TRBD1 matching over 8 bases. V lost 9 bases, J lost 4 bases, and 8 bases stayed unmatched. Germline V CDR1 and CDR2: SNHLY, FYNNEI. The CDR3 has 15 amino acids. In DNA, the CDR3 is TGTGCCAGGGACAGGGTTGGTTTCGGGGCCAACGTCCTGACTTTC. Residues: CARDRVGFGANVLTF.

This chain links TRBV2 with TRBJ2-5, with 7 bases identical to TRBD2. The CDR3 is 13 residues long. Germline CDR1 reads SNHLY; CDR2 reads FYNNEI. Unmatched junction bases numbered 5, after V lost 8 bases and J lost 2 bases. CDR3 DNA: TGTGCCAGCGAGCGGGGCCCTCAAGAGACCCAGTACTTC. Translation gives CASERGPQETQYF.

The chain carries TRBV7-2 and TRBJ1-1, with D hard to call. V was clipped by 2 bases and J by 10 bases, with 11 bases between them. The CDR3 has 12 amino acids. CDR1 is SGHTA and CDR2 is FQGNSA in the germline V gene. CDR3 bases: TGTGCCAGCAGCTTATGGACTCTTGTAGCTTTCTTT. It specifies CASSLWTLVAFF. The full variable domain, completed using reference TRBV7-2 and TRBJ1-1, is GAGVSQSPSNKVTEKGKDVELRCDPISGHTALYWYRQSLGQGLEFLIYFQGNSAPDKSGLPSDRFSAERTGGSVSTLTIQRTQQEDSAVYLCASSLWTLVAFFGQGTRLTVV.

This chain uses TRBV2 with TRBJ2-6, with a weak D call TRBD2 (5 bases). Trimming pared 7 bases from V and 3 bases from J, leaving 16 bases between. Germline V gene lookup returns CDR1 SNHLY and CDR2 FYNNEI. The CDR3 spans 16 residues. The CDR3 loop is CASINEGASGANVLTF. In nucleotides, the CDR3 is TGTGCCAGCATTAATGAGGGCGCAAGTGGGGCCAACGTCCTGACTTTC.

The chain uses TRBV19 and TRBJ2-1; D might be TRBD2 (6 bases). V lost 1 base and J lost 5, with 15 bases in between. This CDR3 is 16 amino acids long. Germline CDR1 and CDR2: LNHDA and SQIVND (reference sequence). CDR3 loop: CASSIVTGTRNNEQFF. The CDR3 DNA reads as TGTGCCAGTAGTATAGTCACCGGGACTCGGAACAATGAGCAGTTCTTC.

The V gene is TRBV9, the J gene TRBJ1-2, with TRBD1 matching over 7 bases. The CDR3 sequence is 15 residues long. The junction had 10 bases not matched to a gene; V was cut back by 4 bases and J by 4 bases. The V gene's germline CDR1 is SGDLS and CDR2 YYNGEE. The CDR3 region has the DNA TGTGCCAGCAGCCCCAGAGACAGGGCGGGCTATGGCTACACCTTC. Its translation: CASSPRDRAGYGYTF.

CDR3 bases: TGCGCCAGCAGCCAAGAAAAGATAGCGGGGTACACCGGGGAGCTGTTTTTT. Its translation is CASSQEKIAGYTGELFF. This chain connects TRBV4-1 to TRBJ2-2; 8 positions match TRBD2. V was pared by 0 bases and J by 3 bases, with 6 bases of the junction left unmatched. Germline V gives CDR1 MGHRA, CDR2 YSYEKL. CDR3 size: 17 residues.

As DNA, the CDR3 is TGTGCCAGCAGCTTCGACAGAAGGACTAGCGGGACTAGGAATGAGCAGTTCTTC. Protein: CASSFDRRTSGTRNEQFF. This chain uses TRBV5-4 with TRBJ2-1, with 12 positions matching TRBD2. Trimming cost V 2 bases and J 7 bases; bases outside gene matches: 13. Germline V gene data show CDR1 as SGHNT and CDR2 as YYREEE (reference sequence). This CDR3 spans 18 amino acids.

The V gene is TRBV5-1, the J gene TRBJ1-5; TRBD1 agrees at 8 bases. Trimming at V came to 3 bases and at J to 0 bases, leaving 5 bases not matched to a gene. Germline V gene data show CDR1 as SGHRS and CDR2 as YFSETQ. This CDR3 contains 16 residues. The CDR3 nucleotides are TGCGCCAGCAGCTACGGGACAGGCAATAGCAATCAGCCCCAGCATTTT. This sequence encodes CASSYGTGNSNQPQHF.

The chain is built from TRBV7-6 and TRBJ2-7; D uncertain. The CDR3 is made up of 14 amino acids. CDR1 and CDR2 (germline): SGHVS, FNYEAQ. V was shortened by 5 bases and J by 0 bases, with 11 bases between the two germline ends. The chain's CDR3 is CASSPTVSSYEQYF. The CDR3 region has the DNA TGTGCCAGCAGCCCGACTGTTAGCTCCTACGAGCAGTACTTC.

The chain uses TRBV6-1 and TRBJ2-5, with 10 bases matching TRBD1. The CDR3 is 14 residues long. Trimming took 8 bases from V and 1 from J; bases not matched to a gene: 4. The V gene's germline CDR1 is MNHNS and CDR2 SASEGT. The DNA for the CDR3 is TGTGCCAGCGACAGGGGGCCTTTCCAAGAGACCCAGTACTTC. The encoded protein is CASDRGPFQETQYF.

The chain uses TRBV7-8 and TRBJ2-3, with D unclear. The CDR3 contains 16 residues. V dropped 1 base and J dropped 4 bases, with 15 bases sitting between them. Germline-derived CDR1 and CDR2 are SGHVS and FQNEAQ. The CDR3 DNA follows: TGTGCCAGCAGCTTAGGAGTTCTGGAGAGCGCAGATACGCAGTATTTT. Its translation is CASSLGVLESADTQYF.

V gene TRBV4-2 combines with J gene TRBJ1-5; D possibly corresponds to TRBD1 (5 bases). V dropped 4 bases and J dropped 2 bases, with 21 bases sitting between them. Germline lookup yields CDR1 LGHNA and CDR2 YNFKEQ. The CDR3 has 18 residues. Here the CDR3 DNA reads TGTGCCAGCAGCCGAGACACACAGGAATTCGGAGGCAATCAGCCCCAGCATTTT. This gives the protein CASSRDTQEFGGNQPQHF.

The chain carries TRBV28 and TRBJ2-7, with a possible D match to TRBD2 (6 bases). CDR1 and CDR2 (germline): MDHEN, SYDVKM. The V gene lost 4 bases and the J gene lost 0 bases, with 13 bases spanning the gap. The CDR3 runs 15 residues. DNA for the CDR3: TGTGCCAGCAGTTCCGGGGGAGGAGGCTCCTACGAGCAGTACTTC. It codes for CASSSGGGGSYEQYF.

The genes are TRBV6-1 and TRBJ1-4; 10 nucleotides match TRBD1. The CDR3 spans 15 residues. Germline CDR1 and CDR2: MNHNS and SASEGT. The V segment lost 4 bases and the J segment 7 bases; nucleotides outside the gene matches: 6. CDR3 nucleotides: TGTGCCAGCAGTGTTCGACAGGGGGCAGGTGAAAAACTGTTTTTT. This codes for CASSVRQGAGEKLFF.

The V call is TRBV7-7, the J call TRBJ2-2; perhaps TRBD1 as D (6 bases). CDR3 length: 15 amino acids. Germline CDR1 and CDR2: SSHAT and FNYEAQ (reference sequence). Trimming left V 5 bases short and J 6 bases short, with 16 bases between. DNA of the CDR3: TGTGCCAGCAGCCCCAGGGCAGGGGCGGCCGGGGAGCTGTTTTTT. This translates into CASSPRAGAAGELFF.

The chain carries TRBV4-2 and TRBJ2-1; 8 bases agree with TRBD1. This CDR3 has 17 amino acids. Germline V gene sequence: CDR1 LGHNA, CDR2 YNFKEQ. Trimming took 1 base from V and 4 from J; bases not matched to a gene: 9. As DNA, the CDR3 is TGTGCCAGCAGCCAAGTGGTAGGAGGACAGGGTTACAATGAGCAGTTCTTC. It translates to CASSQVVGGQGYNEQFF.

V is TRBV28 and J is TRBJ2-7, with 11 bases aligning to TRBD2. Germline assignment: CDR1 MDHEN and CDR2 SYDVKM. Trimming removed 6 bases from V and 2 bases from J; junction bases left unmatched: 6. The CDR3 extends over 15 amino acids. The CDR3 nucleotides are TGTGCCAGCAGCTCTAGCGGGGGGTCGACCTACGAGCAGTACGTC. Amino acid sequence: CASSSSGGSTYEQYV.

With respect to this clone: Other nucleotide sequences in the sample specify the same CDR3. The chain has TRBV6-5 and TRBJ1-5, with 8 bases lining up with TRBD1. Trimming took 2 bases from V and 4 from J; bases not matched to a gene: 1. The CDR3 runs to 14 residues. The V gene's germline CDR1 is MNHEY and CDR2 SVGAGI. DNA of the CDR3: TGTGCCAGCAGTTACGGACAGGGTAATCAGCCCCAGCATTTT. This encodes CASSYGQGNQPQHF.

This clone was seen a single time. The CDR3 protein is CASSSLQGGNTEAFF. The CDR3 nucleotides read TGTGCCAGCAGCTCACTACAGGGTGGGAACACTGAAGCTTTCTTT. V usage is TRBV7-6 and J usage is TRBJ1-1; TRBD1 might be the D (6 bases). This CDR3 comprises 15 residues. Trimming took off 4 bases at V and 1 base at J, with 13 bases between the two ends. Germline V gene data show CDR1 as SGHVS and CDR2 as FNYEAQ.

CDR3 amino acids: CASRGSDRDYGYTF. The CDR3, as DNA: TGTGCCAGCAGGGGATCGGACAGGGACTATGGCTACACCTTC. The V gene is TRBV28, the J gene TRBJ1-2; the match to TRBD1 covers 8 bases. Trimming took 6 bases from V and 3 from J; bases not matched to a gene: 6. CDR1 and CDR2 from the germline V gene are MDHEN and SYDVKM. The CDR3 length is 14 residues.

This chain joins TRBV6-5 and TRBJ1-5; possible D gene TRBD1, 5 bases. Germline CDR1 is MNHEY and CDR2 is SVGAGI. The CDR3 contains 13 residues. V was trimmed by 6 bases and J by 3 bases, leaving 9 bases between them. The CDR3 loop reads CASREGFNQPQHF. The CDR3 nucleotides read TGTGCCAGCAGGGAGGGGTTCAATCAGCCCCAGCATTTT.

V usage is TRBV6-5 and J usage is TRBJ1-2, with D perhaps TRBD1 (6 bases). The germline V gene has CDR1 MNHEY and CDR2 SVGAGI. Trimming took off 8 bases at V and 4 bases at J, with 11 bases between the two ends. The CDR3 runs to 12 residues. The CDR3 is CASGRTVYGYTF. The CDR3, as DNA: TGTGCCAGCGGACGGACAGTCTATGGCTACACCTTC.

In DNA, the CDR3 is TGTGCCACTCCTAACGACAGGGTAATCCGATGGGGTCAGCCCCAGCATTTT. Translation gives CATPNDRVIRWGQPQHF. This chain uses TRBV13 with TRBJ1-5; 7 bases map to TRBD1. Germline V CDR1 and CDR2: PRHDT, FYEKMQ (reference sequence). V was clipped by 10 bases and J by 6 bases; unmatched bases: 21. The CDR3 covers 17 residues.

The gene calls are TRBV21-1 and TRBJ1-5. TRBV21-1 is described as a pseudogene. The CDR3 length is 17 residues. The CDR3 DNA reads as TGTGCCAGCAGCCTAGGGGGGGAATGGCATTGCAATCAGCCCCAGCATTTT. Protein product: CASSLGGEWHCNQPQHF.

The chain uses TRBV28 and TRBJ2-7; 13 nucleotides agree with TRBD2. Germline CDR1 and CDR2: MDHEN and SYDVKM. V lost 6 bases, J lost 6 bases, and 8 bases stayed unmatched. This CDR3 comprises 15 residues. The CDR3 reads CASRLLAGGSGEQYF. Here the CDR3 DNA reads TGTGCCAGCAGATTACTAGCGGGAGGGTCCGGCGAGCAGTACTTC.

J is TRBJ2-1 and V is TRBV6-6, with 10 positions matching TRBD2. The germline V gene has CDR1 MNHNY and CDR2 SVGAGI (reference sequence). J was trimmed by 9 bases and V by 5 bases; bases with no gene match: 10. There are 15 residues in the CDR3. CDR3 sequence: CASSDSLAGESEQFF. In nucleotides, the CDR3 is TGTGCCAGCAGTGACAGCCTAGCGGGAGAGAGTGAGCAGTTCTTC.

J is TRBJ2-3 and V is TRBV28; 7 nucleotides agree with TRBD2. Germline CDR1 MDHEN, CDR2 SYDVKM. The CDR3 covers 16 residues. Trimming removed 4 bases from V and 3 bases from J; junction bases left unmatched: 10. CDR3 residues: CASSSVSGIGTDTQYF. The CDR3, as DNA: TGTGCCAGCAGTTCCGTAAGCGGGATCGGTACAGATACGCAGTATTTT.